Listed below are T cell receptor beta chains from one sample, sequenced in a study of cytomegalovirus exposure and HLA in healthy donors. Clones were sequenced by immunoSEQ multiplex PCR, and TCRdb holds only the in-frame ones, with some missing. Found here are over 150,000 clones, 70% to 90% of them singletons; the top ten hold roughly 5.2%. Material for sequencing was PBMCs. All receptors derive from a girl aged 5-17 years in good health and CMV-seropositive. CDR3s include the opening cysteine and the closing phenylalanine or tryptophan. The order of the fields is V gene, D gene, clone size, J gene, CDR3 DNA, CDR3 protein. A D gene is named only where the DNA matches it firmly. Clone size appears in some rows only: once, few, many, or a class for an expanded clone.

TRBV10-3	TRBD1	.	TRBJ1-1	TGTGCCATCAGTGAAGGGACAGGACTGAACACTGAAGCTTTCTTT	CAISEGTGLNTEAFF
TRBV6-5	.	.	TRBJ1-2	TGTGCCAGCGGGCGGGACTATGGCTACACCTTC	CASGRDYGYTF
TRBV9	.	.	TRBJ2-1	TGTGCCAGCAGCGGTGGAAGCGGCTACAATGAGCAGTTCTTC	CASSGGSGYNEQFF
TRBV7-2	.	.	TRBJ1-2	TGTGCCAGCAGCCGGGACTTCGATCCAGTAGGCTATGGCTACACCTTC	CASSRDFDPVGYGYTF
TRBV5-1	.	.	TRBJ2-5	TGCGCCAGCAGCTGGGGGGGCCCCCAAGAGACCCAGTACTTC	CASSWGGPQETQYF
TRBV4-2	.	.	TRBJ2-2	TGTGCCAGCAGCCAAGTCCCCGGGACATTGAACACCGGGGAGCTGTTTTTT	CASSQVPGTLNTGELFF
TRBV5-5	TRBD1	.	TRBJ1-2	TGTGCCAGCAGCCTAGGGGGCGGCTATGGCTACACCTTC	CASSLGGGYGYTF
TRBV5-6	TRBD1	.	TRBJ1-2	TGTGCCAGCAGCTCAGACAGGGGCTATGGCTACACCTTC	CASSSDRGYGYTF
TRBV19	.	few	TRBJ1-5	TGTGCCAGTAGTATAGAGGGGGCTAGCAATCAGCCCCAGCATTTT	CASSIEGASNQPQHF
TRBV5-1	.	.	TRBJ2-2	TGCGCCAGCAGCTTTGGTGAGACTATGGTTTTTGGGGAGCTGTTTTTT	CASSFGETMVFGELFF
TRBV5-8	.	.	TRBJ2-5	TGTGCCAGCAGAGGGGAAGAAGAGACCCAGTACTTC	CASRGEEETQYF
TRBV6-5	.	.	TRBJ1-2	TGTGCCAGCAGCCTAACCGGGGAGCGTGGCTACACCTTC	CASSLTGERGYTF
TRBV7-2	TRBD1	.	TRBJ2-1	TGTGCCAGCAGCTTAGGACAGGGGGCAGTTTATGAGCAGTTCTTC	CASSLGQGAVYEQFF
TRBV10-3	TRBD1	.	TRBJ2-7	TGTGCCATCGACAGTAGGGGCTCGGGACAGGGTAACTACGAGCAGTACTTC	CAIDSRGSGQGNYEQYF
TRBV15	TRBD1	.	TRBJ1-4	TGTGCCACCAGCGGGACGGGACAGGCGGCGCAACTGTTTTTT	CATSGTGQAAQLFF
TRBV19	TRBD1	once	TRBJ1-1	TGTGCCAGTAGTATAGGCAGGGGGGAAGCTTTCTTT	CASSIGRGEAFF
TRBV6-5	.	.	TRBJ1-1	TGTGCCAGCAGTTATGCAGGCAGTATGAACACTGAAGCTTTCTTT	CASSYAGSMNTEAFF
TRBV7-9	TRBD1	.	TRBJ2-1	TGTGCCAGCAGCCCACCGATTGGACAGGGCTACTACAATGAGCAGTTCTTC	CASSPPIGQGYYNEQFF
TRBV5-6	TRBD2	.	TRBJ2-5	TGTGCCAGCAGCCAAGGGTTAAGACTAGCTCGTCAAGAGACCCAGTACTTC	CASSQGLRLARQETQYF
TRBV9	.	.	TRBJ1-1	TGTGCCAGCAGCCCGTTGACTGGGGGGGTCAGTGAAGCTTTCTTT	CASSPLTGGVSEAFF
TRBV6-1	.	.	TRBJ1-5	TGTGCCAGCAGTGAAGCGCTGGGGGGTCAGCCCCAGCATTTT	CASSEALGGQPQHF
TRBV11-1	.	.	TRBJ1-3	TGTGCCAGCAGCTATGGAGACGGAAACACCATATATTTT	CASSYGDGNTIYF
TRBV2	.	.	TRBJ1-4	TGTGCCGGAAAAGCCGGGACTTCAGGGGAAAAACTGTTTTTT	CAGKAGTSGEKLFF
TRBV14	TRBD1	.	TRBJ1-1	TGTGCCAGCAGCAAACAGGGGACTGAAGCTTTCTTT	CASSKQGTEAFF
TRBV19	.	.	TRBJ1-3	TGTGCCAGTAGTATATGGAGCTCTGGAAACACCATATATTTT	CASSIWSSGNTIYF
TRBV5-1	TRBD1	.	TRBJ1-1	TGCGCCAGCAGCTCGGGACAGTACACTGAAGCTTTCTTT	CASSSGQYTEAFF
TRBV7-8	.	.	TRBJ1-2	TGTGCCAGCAGCTTAGGGGGGGGGATTTATGGCTACACCTTC	CASSLGGGIYGYTF